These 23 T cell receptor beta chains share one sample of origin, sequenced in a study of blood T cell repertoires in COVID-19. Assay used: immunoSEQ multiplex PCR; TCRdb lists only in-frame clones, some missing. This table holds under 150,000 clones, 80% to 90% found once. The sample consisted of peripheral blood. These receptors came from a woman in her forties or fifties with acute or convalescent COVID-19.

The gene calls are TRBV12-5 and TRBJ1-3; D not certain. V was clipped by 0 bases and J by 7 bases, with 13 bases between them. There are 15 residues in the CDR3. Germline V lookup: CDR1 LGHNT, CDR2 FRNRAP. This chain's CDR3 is CASGLVLGYGNTIYF. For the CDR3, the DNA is TGTGCTAGTGGTTTGGTACTAGGGTACGGGAACACCATATATTTT.

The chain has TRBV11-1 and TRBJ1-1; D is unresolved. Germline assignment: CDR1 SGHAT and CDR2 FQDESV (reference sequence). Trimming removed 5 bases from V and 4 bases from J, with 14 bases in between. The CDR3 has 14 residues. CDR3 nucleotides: TGTGCCAGCAGCCCACGGACCGGACTCACTGAAGCTTTCTTT. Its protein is CASSPRTGLTEAFF.

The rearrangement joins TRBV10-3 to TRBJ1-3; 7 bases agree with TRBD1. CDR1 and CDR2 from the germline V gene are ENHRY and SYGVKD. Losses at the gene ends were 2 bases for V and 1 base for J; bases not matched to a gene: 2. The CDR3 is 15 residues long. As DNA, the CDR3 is TGTGCCATCAGTGAGGGACAGGCTTCTGGAAACACCATATATTTT. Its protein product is CAISEGQASGNTIYF.

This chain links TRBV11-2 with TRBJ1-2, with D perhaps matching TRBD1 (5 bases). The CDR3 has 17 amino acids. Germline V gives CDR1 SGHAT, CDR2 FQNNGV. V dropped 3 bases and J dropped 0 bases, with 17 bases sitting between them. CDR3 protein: CASSLVGRVATNYGYTF. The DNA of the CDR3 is TGTGCCAGCAGCTTGGTGGGCAGGGTCGCTACTAACTATGGCTACACCTTC.

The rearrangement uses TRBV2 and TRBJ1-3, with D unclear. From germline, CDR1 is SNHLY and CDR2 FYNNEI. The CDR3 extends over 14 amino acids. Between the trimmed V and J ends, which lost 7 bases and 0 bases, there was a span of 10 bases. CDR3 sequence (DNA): TGTGCCAGCATGTTTGTTCTCTCTGGAAACACCATATATTTT. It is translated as CASMFVLSGNTIYF.

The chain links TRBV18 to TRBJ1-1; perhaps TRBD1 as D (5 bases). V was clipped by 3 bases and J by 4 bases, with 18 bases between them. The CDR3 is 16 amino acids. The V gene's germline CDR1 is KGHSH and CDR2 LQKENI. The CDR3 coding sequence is TGTGCCAGCTCACCCCGGCAGGGTCGATTGAGCACTGAAGCTTTCTTT. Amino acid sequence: CASSPRQGRLSTEAFF.

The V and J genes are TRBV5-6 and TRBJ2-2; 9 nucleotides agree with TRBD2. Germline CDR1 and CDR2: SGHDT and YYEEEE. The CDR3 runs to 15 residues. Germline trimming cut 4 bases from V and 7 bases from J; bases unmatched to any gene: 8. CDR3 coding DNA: TGTGCCAGCAGCCGGGGACTAGCAGGGGGCGGGGAGCTGTTTTTT. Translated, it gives CASSRGLAGGGELFF.

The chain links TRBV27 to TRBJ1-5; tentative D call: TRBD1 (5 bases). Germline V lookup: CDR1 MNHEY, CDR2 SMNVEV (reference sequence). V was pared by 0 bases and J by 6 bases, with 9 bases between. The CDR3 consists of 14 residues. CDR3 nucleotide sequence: TGTGCCAGCAGTTTATCGGGGGGGACTCAGCCCCAGCATTTT. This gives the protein CASSLSGGTQPQHF.

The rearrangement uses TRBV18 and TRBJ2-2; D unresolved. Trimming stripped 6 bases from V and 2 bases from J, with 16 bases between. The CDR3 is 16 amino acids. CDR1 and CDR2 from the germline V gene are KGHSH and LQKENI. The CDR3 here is CASSRLEVFNTGELFF. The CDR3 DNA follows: TGTGCCAGCTCCCGACTTGAGGTATTCAACACCGGGGAGCTGTTTTTT.

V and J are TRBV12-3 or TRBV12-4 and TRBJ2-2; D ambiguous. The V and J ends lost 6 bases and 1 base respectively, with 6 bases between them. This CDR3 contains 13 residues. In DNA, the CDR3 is TGTGCCAGCAGCCTAAGGAACACCGGGGAGCTGTTTTTT. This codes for CASSLRNTGELFF.

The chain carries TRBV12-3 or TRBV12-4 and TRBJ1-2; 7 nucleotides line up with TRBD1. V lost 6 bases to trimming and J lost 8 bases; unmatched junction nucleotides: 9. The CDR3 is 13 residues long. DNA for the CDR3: TGTGCCAGCAGACTGGGACAGTTAGGCGGCTACACCTTC. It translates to CASRLGQLGGYTF.

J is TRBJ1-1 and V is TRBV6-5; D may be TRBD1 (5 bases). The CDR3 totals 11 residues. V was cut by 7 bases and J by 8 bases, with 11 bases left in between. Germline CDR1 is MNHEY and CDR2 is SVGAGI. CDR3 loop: CASTEAGEAFF. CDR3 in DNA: TGTGCCAGCACAGAGGCAGGGGAAGCTTTCTTT.

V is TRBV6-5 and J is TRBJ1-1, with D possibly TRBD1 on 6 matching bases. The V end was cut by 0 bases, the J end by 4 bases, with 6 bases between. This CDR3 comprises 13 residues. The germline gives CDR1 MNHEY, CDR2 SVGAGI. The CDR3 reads CASSYSGGTEAFF. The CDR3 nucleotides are TGTGCCAGCAGTTACTCAGGGGGCACTGAAGCTTTCTTT.

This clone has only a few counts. CDR3 amino acids: CASRSEPGNTIYF. Here the CDR3 DNA reads TGTGCCAGCAGGTCGGAGCCTGGAAACACCATATATTTT. The chain recombines TRBV6-5 with TRBJ1-3; D is unclear. Germline V gene lookup returns CDR1 MNHEY and CDR2 SVGAGI. The CDR3 runs 13 residues. Trimming left V 6 bases short and J 2 bases short, with 8 bases between.

CDR3 sequence (DNA): TGCGCCAGCAGTGAAACAGGGTATCAGCCCCAGCATTTT. Its protein product is CASSETGYQPQHF. The chain combines TRBV10-2 with TRBJ1-5; possible D gene TRBD1, 6 bases. Germline values: CDR1 WSHSY, CDR2 SAAADI. This CDR3 is 13 amino acids long. Trimming pared 3 bases from V and 5 bases from J, leaving 8 bases between.

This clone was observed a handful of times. CDR3 DNA sequence: TGTGCCAGCAGTTCCCCGGGGGAGGAAGCTTTCTTT. Translation gives CASSSPGEEAFF. The rearrangement uses TRBV6-5 and TRBJ1-1, with D perhaps TRBD1 (5 bases). This CDR3 has 12 amino acids. The germline V and J ends were trimmed by 4 bases and 8 bases, with 11 bases remaining between them. CDR1 MNHEY and CDR2 SVGAGI come from the germline V gene.

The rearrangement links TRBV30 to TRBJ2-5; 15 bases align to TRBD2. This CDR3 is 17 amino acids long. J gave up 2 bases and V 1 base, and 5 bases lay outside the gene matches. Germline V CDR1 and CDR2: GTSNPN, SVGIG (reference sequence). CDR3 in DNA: TGTGCCTGGAGTGGGGGACTAGCGGGGGGCTTTCAAGAGACCCAGTACTTC. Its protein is CAWSGGLAGGFQETQYF.

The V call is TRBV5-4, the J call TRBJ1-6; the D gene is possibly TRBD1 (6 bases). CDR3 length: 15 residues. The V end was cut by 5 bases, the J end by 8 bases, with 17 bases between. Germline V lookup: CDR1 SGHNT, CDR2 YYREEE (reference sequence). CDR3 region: CASSPGQTSDSPLHF. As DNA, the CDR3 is TGTGCCAGCAGTCCCGGACAGACAAGTGATTCACCCCTCCACTTT.

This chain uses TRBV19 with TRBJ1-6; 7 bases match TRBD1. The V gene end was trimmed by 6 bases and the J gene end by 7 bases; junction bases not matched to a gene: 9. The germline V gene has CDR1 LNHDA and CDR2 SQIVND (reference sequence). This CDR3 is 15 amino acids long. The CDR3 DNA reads TGTGCCAGTAGATACTCCGGACAGGCCAATTCACCCCTCCACTTT. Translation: CASRYSGQANSPLHF. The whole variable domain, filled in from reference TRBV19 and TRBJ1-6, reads DGGITQSPKYLFRKEGQNVTLSCEQNLNHDAMYWYRQDPGQGLRLIYYSQIVNDFQKGDIAEGYSVSREKKESFPLTVTSAQKNPTAFYLCASRYSGQANSPLHFGNGTRLTVT.

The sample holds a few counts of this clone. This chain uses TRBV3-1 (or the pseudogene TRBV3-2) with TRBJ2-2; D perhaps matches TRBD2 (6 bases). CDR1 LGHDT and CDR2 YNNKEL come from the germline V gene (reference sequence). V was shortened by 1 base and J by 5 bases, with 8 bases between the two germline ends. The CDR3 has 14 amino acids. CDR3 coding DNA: TGTGCCAGCAGCCAAGGGAGGGAGACCGGGGAGCTGTTTTTT. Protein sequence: CASSQGRETGELFF.

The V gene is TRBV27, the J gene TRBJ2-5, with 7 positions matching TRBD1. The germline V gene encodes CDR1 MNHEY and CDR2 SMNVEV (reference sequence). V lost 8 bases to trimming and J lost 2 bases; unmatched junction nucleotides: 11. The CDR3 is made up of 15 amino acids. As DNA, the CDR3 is TGTGCCAGCTCCCCGACCCGGGACAGACAAGAGACCCAGTACTTC. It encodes CASSPTRDRQETQYF.

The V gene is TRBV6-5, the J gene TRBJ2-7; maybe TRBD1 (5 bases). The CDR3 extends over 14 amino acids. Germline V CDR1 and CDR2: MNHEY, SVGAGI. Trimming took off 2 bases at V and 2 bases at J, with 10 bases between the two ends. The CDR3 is CASSYNWGPYEQYF. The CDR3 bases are TGTGCCAGCAGTTACAATTGGGGCCCCTACGAGCAGTACTTC.

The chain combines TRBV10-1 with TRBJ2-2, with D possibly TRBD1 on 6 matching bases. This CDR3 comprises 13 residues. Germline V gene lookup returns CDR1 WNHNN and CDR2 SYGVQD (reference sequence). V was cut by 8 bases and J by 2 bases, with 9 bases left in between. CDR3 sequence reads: CASRQDNTGELFF. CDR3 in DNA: TGCGCCAGCCGACAGGACAACACCGGGGAGCTGTTTTTT.